This TCR beta chain stems from a study of T cell responses to AZD1222 COVID-19 vaccine. Study-level results: White British ancestry dominated among donors, who included more females, and clonal diversity was possibly underestimated.

In this sample, this clone turned up once. Its antigen is unidentified. This CDR3 region has 15 residues. V shed 6 bases and J 2 bases; nucleotides not matched to a gene: 9. CDR1 is SQVTM, CDR2 ANQGSEA, per germline. Assay: immunoSEQ multiplex PCR; the TCRdb copy retains only in-frame clones and omits some. The table shows roughly 140,000 clones, with about 93% occurring only once. Sequences were derived from peripheral blood, sampled on day 0 of MenACWY control vaccination. The chain employs TRBV29-1 and TRBJ2-7; 11 bases are a match to TRBD2. This sequence originates from an adult in good health. CDR3 DNA sequence: TGCAGCGTGGAGGGACTAGCGGAAAACACCTACGAGCAGTACTTC. Encoded protein: CSVEGLAENTYEQYF.